This TCR beta chain was profiled in a study of T cells after yellow fever vaccination. General study points: Abundant clonotypes from the bulk population could contaminate FACS-sorted repertoires.

The CDR3 totals 14 residues. Between the trimmed V and J ends, which lost 0 bases and 5 bases, there was a span of 10 bases. Germline V gives CDR1 SNHLY, CDR2 FYNNEI. About this clonotype itself: Its antigen remains unidentified.

TCRdb re-derived calls from the 5' RACE reads in MiXCR, one entry per CDR3 protein. This sample has roughly 250,000 distinct CDR3 sequences, with roughly 13% found just once. The sequence was collected from a young man who received the YFV17D yellow fever vaccine. The sample here was CD4+ T cells sorted from PBMCs, taken 45 days after the yellow fever booster vaccination. V is TRBV2 and J is TRBJ2-5; no clear D gene. DNA for the CDR3: TGTGCCAGCAGTGAAGCTATCCCTGAGGAGACCCAGTACTTC. The encoded protein is CASSEAIPEETQYF.